This T cell receptor (beta chain) was identified in a study of blood T cell repertoires in COVID-19 (dated by TCRdb to 2019 to 2021). Turning to the overall study: Samples from collaborators originated in the United States, Italy and Spain and spanned both the acute and convalescent phases of COVID-19. Subjects who had been exposed to COVID-19, were actively infected with it, or had recovered from it provided the deeply sampled blood TCRbeta repertoires that made up the dataset. The prospective study material was composed of cDNA or gDNA derived from T cells, B-cell-depleted T cells, or PBMCs. The repertoires were released in a freely available public database meant as a resource for research on the immune response to SARS-CoV-2. A de-identified subject ID, COVID-19 status, age in years and sex were almost always included in the sample metadata. Samples were obtained from the ongoing ImmuneRACE study (first 160 participants) and from 950 to 1,500 subjects provided by 6 global collaborators. Where available, HLA class I and class II types were obtained from metadata supplied by the sample provider rather than from assay-based typing. Points the paper makes about the study in general: How much clinical and demographic metadata was included differed by source and by participant, and the metadata was provided uncurated.

The germline V gene specifies SGDLS as CDR1 and YYNGEE as CDR2. Relative to germline, V is 0 bases shorter and J is 3 bases shorter, with 9 bases between their ends. The CDR3 spans 15 residues, from the cysteine through the phenylalanine. The retained sequence is limited to the CDR3, 45 bases, with the frame set at the first base. Collaborating institutions collected whole blood in K2EDTA tubes following their own protocols. For TCRbeta analysis, collaborators shipped samples as frozen whole blood, isolated PBMCs, or DNA extracted from either of those sample types. The immunoSEQ Assay, a bias-controlled multiplex PCR, was used to amplify TCRbeta CDR3 regions from genomic DNA. In the source study's methods: Nucleated cell counts per sample were estimated from amplification of reference gene primers within the assay. To quantify the absolute abundance of each unique TCRbeta CDR3 rearrangement, sequence reads were collapsed and filtered. For each sample, productive Simpson clonality was calculated by taking the square root of Simpson's diversity index across productive rearrangements. The table was pulled from immuneACCESS by TCRdb, which kept in-frame rearrangements only. Such tables lose some clones; where checked, under half of the loss comes from unresolved V genes, and the rest has no known cause. The V and J calls and clone size come from that table; D and trimming were worked out from the DNA. The sample table shows approximately 190,000 clones, and about 90% are seen once. 20% to 25% of the sample is held by the ten biggest clonotypes.

Details on this clone: It has no known antigen specificity. No qualities accompany the bases; no much larger clone lies one base away.

The source material was peripheral blood. The sequence links TRBV9 to TRBJ1-4; the D gene is not confidently resolved. The receptor was isolated from a man aged 55-75 years with active or convalescent COVID-19. The CDR3 reads as follows: CASSVGGQPNEKLFF. The DNA sequence reads TGTGCCAGCAGCGTAGGAGGGCAACCTAATGAAAAACTGTTTTTT.